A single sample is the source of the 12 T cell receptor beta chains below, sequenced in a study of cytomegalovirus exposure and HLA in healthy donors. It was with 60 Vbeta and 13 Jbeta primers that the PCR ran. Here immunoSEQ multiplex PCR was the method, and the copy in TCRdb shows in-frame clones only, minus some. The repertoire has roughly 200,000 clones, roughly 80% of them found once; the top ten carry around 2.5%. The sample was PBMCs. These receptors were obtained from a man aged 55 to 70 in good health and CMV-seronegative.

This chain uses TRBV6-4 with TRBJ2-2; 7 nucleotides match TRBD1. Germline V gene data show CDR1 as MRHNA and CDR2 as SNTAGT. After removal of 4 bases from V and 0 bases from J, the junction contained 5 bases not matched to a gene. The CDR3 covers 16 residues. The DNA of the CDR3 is TGTGCCAGCAGTGCGCAGGGGGACGCGAACACCGGGGAGCTGTTTTTT. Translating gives CASSAQGDANTGELFF.

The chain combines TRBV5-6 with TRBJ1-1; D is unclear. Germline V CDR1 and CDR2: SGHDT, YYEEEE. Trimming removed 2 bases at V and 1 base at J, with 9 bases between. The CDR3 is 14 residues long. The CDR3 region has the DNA TGTGCCAGCAGCTTACCGGGTCAGAACACTGAAGCTTTCTTT. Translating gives CASSLPGQNTEAFF.

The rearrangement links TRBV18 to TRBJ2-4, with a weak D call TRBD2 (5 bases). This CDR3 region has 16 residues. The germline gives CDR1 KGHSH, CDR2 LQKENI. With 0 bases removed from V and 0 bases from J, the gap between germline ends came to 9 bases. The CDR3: CASSPPLAGAKNIQYF. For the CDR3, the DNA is TGTGCCAGCTCACCACCCTTGGCGGGAGCCAAAAACATTCAGTACTTC.

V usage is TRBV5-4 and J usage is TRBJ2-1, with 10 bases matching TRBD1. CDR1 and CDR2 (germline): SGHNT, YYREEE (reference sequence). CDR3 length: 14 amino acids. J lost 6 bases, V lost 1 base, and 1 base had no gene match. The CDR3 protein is CASSLRDRGNEQFF. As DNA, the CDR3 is TGTGCCAGCAGCTTGCGGGACAGGGGCAATGAGCAGTTCTTC.

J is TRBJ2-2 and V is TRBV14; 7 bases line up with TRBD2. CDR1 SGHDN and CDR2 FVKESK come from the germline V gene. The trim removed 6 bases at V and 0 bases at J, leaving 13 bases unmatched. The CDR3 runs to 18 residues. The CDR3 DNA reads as TGTGCCAGCAGTGTGTTAACGGGAGGCCCAACGAACACCGGGGAGCTGTTTTTT. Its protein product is CASSVLTGGPTNTGELFF.

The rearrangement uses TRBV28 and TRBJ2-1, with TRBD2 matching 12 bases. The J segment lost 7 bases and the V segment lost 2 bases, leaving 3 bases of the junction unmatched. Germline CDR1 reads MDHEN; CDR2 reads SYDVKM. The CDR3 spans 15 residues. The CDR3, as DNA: TGTGCCAGCAGTTTACGGCTAGCGGGAGGGAATGAGCAGTTCTTC. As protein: CASSLRLAGGNEQFF.

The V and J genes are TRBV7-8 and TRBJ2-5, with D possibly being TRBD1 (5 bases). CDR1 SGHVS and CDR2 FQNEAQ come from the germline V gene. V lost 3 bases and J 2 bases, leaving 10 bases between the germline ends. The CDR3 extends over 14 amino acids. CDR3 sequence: CASSFRWTQETQYF. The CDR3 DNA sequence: TGTGCCAGCAGCTTTAGATGGACACAAGAGACCCAGTACTTC.

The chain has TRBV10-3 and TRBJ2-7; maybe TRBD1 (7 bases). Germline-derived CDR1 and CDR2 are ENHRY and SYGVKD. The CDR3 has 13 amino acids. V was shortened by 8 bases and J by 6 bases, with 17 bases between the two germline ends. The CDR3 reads CAIGGDRRAEQYF. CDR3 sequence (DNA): TGTGCCATCGGAGGGGACAGAAGGGCCGAGCAGTACTTC.

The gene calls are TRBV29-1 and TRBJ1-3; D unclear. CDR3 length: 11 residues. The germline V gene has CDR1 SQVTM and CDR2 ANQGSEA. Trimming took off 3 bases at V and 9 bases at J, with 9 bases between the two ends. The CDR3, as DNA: TGCAGCGTTGACGACCGGGGCACCATATATTTT. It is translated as CSVDDRGTIYF.

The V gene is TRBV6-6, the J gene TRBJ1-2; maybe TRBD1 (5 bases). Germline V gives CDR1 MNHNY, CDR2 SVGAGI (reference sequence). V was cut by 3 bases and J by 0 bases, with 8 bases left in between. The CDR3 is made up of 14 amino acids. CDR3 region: CASSYQGTNYGYTF. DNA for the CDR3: TGTGCCAGCAGTTATCAGGGTACTAACTATGGCTACACCTTC.

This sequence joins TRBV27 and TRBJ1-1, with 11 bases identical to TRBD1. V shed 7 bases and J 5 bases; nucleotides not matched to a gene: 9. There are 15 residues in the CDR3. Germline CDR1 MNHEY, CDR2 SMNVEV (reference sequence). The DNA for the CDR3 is TGTGCCAGCAATACCCGGGACAGGGGGTTTACTGAAGCTTTCTTT. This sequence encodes CASNTRDRGFTEAFF.

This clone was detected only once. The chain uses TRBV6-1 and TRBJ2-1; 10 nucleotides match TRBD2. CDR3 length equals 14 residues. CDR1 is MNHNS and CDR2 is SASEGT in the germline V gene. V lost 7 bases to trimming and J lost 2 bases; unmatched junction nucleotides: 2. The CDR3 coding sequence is TGTGCCAGCACTAGCGGGAGAGCCTACAATGAGCAGTTCTTC. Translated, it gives CASTSGRAYNEQFF.